The source of this T cell receptor beta chain is a study of control samples from healthy donors and cancer patients. This CDR3 has 12 residues. V was shortened by 5 bases and J by 4 bases, with 6 bases between the two germline ends. Looked up from germline, CDR1 is LNHDA and CDR2 is SQIVND (reference sequence). Profiled with immunoSEQ multiplex PCR; TCRdb holds only in-frame clones, not every one. Here the sample spans roughly 120,000 clones, 75% to 90% being singletons. The V gene is TRBV19, the J gene TRBJ1-3; D remains unclear. The sample comprised PBMCs. The source is a woman between 45 and 65 years old with colorectal cancer. The CDR3 DNA is TGTGCCAGTAGTTTACCCGGAAACACCATATATTTT. Amino acids: CASSLPGNTIYF.